The clone carrying this T cell receptor beta chain was seen a few times. Its specificity is not known. Researchers amplified the TCR beta CDR3 regions from RNA transcripts. The HTBI primer set served for first-round RT-PCR of the TCR CDR3. TCRdb reprocessed the multiplex PCR reads with MiXCR, giving one entry per CDR3 protein. The sample has around 720,000 distinct CDR3 sequences, 35% seen once. These data come from a study of T cells in Graves' hyperthyroidism and ophthalmopathy. Cells are PBMCs isolated from roughly 9.2 ml of fresh blood. Study results and caveats: Patients with ophthalmopathy were separated from those with stable hyperthyroidism by a 13 V-J model. The majority of expanded thyroid clonotypes above 0.001 also appeared in blood.

Material for sequencing was blood. The receptor comes from a woman aged 40 to 50 with Graves' hyperthyroidism.

CDR3 nucleotides: TGTGCCAGCAGCGACCTGACAGGGGGCCTAGTTCGTGGGGCCAACGTCCTGACTTTC. It translates to CASSDLTGGLVRGANVLTF. J is TRBJ2-6 and V is TRBV7-2, with TRBD1 identical over 10 bases. The CDR3 is made up of 19 amino acids. Germline V gene sequence: CDR1 SGHTA, CDR2 FQGNSA. Germline trimming cut 5 bases from V and 3 bases from J; bases unmatched to any gene: 13.